This T cell receptor beta chain is drawn from a study of cytomegalovirus exposure and HLA in healthy donors. General study points: Evidence from a later analysis indicated that most CMV-associated TCR beta chains looked HLA-restricted. Presence/absence results assume similar sequencing depth per donor, which may not hold.

The donors were healthy bone marrow donors. V shed 5 bases and J 7 bases; nucleotides not matched to a gene: 7. This CDR3 contains 14 residues. CDR1 and CDR2 (germline): SGHAT, FQNNGV. As concerns this clone: The antigen is unknown.

The PCR contained 60 Vbeta and 13 Jbeta primers. Sequencing used immunoSEQ multiplex PCR; TCRdb keeps in-frame clones, though not all of them. The top ten clones hold roughly 17% of a sample with 85,000 to 100,000 clones, 65% to 80% of them seen once. The material sequenced was PBMCs. This sequence originates from a man between 60 and 75 years old in good health and CMV-seropositive. This chain uses TRBV11-2 with TRBJ1-4; 7 bases match TRBD1. The CDR3, as DNA: TGTGCCAGCAGCCCAACAGGGGCGGGTGAAAAACTGTTTTTT. Encoded protein: CASSPTGAGEKLFF.